The T cell receptor (beta chain) described here comes from a study of blood T cells in healthy people across ages. Across the whole study: Template-switching capture recovered about one barcoded beta molecule per two T cells.

Per the germline V gene, CDR1 is MNHEY and CDR2 is SVGEGT. V trimming: 2 bases; J trimming: 5 bases; junction bases outside the gene matches: 11. CDR3 length: 17 amino acids. Regarding this clonotype: Its antigen remains unidentified.

The study, taken as a whole, reports: In long-lived donors, naive CD4+ cell counts and diversity exceeded those of aged donors.

Donors were systemically healthy Caucasian individuals from Russia aged roughly 6 to 100 years. Next came a second PCR, run for about 6 to 11 cycles, which used a sample-barcoded 5' primer along with a J-beta primer mix. TCRdb re-analysed the 5' RACE reads in MiXCR, keeping a single row per CDR3 protein. The table records 1.5 million to 2 million distinct CDR3 sequences, about two fifths of them present only once. The origin of this receptor is a human donor in good health. Input material: blood. The chain recombines TRBV6-2 or TRBV6-3 with TRBJ1-1; TRBD1 matches at 10 bases. As DNA, the CDR3 is TGTGCCAGCAGTTACGGGGGGCCGGGACAGGGGACGACTGAAGCTTTCTTT. Protein product: CASSYGGPGQGTTEAFF.